This record covers a single TCR beta chain. The antigen remains undetermined. Within the sample, other DNA sequences also encode this same CDR3. The sample comes from a study of OX40 agonist ivuxolimab in advanced cancers. Findings and limits, study-wide: Both blood CD4+ and CD8+ T cells showed clonal growth by week 6 at 0.1 to 3.0 mg/kg.

The method was immunoSEQ multiplex PCR; TCRdb's version includes in-frame clones alone and lacks a portion of them. The data show several thousand clones, around 85% seen once. The CDR3 contains 15 residues. The V gene end was trimmed by 5 bases and the J gene end by 3 bases; junction bases not matched to a gene: 5. Germline V CDR1 and CDR2: MNHEY, SMNVEV (reference sequence). Blood samples were obtained at baseline, cycle 4 day 1, and cycle 7 day 1. The clonotype comes from an adult with an advanced solid tumor such as melanoma, head and neck, liver or kidney cancer. The input for sequencing was CD4+ or CD8+ T cells sorted from blood, taken in a trial of the OX40 agonist ivuxolimab. This chain joins TRBV27 and TRBJ2-3; TRBD2 matches at 10 bases. CDR3 sequence: CASSPRTSGTDTQYF. The CDR3 coding sequence is TGTGCCAGCAGTCCTAGGACTAGCGGAACAGATACGCAGTATTTT.